What follows is one T cell receptor beta chain and its context. What it binds is unknown. The time point denotes: pretreatment peripheral blood. Between the trimmed V and J ends, which lost 1 base and 2 bases, there was a span of 12 bases. Germline V gene sequence: CDR1 SGHNT, CDR2 YYREEE (reference sequence). The CDR3 runs to 15 residues. The record originates from a study of PD-L1 blockade in urothelial cancer. Study summary: The researchers analyzed blood 3 weeks (second dose) and 6 weeks after treatment start.

Synthetic TCR analog templates were added to each PCR reaction. Here immunoSEQ multiplex PCR was the method, and the copy in TCRdb shows in-frame clones only, minus some. The sample lists fewer than 60,000 clones, 84% occurring once. Study findings and constraints: When measured at 3 weeks, tumor-associated blood clones expanded more in durable-benefit patients.

This material consisted of PBMCs, taken around atezolizumab (anti-PD-L1) treatment. The TCR sequence derives from a man aged 50 to 60 with urothelial cancer. The genes are TRBV5-4 and TRBJ2-5; tentative D call: TRBD2 (7 bases). The CDR3 sequence: CASSLPGGWQETQYF. Written as DNA, the CDR3 is TGTGCCAGCAGCTTGCCGGGGGGCTGGCAAGAGACCCAGTACTTC.